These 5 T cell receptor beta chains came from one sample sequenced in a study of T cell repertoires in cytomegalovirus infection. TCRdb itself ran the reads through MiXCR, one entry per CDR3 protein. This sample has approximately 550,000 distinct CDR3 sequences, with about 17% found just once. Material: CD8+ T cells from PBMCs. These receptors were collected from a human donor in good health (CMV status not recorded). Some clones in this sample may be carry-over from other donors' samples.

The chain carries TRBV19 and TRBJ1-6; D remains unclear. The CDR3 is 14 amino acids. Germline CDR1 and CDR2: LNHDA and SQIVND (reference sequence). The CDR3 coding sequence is TGTGCAAGTGAAAAGGACGGTTTTAATTCACCCCTCCACTTT. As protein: CASEKDGFNSPLHF.

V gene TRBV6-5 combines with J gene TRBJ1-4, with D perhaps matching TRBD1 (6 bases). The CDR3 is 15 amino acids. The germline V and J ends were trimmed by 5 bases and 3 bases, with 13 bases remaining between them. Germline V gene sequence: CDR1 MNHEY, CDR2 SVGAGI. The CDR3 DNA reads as TGTGCCAGCAGTCCTGGAGGGGGGGCTAATGAAAAACTGTTTTTT. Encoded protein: CASSPGGGANEKLFF.

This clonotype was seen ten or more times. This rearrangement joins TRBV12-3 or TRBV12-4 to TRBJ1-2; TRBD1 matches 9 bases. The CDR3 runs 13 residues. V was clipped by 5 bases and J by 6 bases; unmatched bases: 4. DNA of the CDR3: TGTGCCAGCAGTGCTACAGGGGGCGATGGCTACACCTTC. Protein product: CASSATGGDGYTF.

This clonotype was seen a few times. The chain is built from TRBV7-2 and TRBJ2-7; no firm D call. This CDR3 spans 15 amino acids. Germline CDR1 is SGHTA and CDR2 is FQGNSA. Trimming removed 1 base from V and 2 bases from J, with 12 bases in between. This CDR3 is CASSLVQAAPYEQYF. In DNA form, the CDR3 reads TGTGCCAGCAGCTTAGTCCAGGCCGCACCCTACGAGCAGTACTTC.

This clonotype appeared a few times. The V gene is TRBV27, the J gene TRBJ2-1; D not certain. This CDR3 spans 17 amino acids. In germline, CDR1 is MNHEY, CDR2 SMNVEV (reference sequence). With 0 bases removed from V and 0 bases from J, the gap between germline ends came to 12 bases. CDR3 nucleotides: TGTGCCAGCAGTTTATCGTACTCACTTCACTCCTACAATGAGCAGTTCTTC. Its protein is CASSLSYSLHSYNEQFF.